A few counts support the clone carrying this T cell receptor beta chain. This sample is drawn from a study of T cell changes during pregnancy in multiple sclerosis. Using immunoSEQ multiplex PCR, the repertoire was profiled, and TCRdb retains in-frame clones only, with some absent. Found here are approximately 17,000 clones, around four fifths of them singletons; the top ten hold less than 12%. The V and J ends lost 0 bases and 9 bases, in that order; junction bases with no gene match: 3. The CDR3 has 13 residues. CDR1 and CDR2 from the germline V gene are MRHNA and SNTAGT. The TCR was taken from a female donor in good health, enrolled as a control in a pregnancy study. Here the sequenced sample was CD8+ T cells from peripheral blood mononuclear cells, taken in the second trimester of pregnancy. V usage is TRBV6-4 and J usage is TRBJ1-1, with 8 positions matching TRBD1. CDR3 nucleotides: TGTGCCAGCAGTGACTCCGGGACAGGTAAAGCTTTCTTT. Residues: CASSDSGTGKAFF.